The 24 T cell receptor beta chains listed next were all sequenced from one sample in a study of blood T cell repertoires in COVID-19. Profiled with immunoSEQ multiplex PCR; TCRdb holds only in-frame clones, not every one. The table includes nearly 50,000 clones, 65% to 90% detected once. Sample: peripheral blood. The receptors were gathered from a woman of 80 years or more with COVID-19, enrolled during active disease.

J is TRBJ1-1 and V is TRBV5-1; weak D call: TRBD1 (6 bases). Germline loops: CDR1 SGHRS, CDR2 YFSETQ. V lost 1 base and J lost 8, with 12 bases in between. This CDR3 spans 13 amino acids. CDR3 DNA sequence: TGCGCCAGCAGCTTGATGGACAGTCAGGAAGCTTTCTTT. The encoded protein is CASSLMDSQEAFF.

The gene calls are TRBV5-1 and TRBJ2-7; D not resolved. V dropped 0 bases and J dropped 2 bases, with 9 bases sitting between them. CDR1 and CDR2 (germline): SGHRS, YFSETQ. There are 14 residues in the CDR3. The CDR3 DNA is TGCGCCAGCAGCTTGGGGCGGATTACCTACGAGCAGTACTTC. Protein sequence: CASSLGRITYEQYF.

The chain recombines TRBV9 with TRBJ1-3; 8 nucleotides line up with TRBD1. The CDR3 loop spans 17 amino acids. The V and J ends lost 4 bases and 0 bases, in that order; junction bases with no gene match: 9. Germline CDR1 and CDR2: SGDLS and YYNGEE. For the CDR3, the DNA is TGTGCCAGCAGCATAAGCCGACAGGGGATCTCTGGAAACACCATATATTTT. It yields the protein CASSISRQGISGNTIYF.

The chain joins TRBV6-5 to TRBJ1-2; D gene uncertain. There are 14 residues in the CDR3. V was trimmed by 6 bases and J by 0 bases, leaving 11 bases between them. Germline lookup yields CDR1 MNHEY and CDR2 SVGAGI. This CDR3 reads CASSGIGSNYGYTF. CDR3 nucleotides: TGTGCCAGCAGCGGGATTGGGTCTAACTATGGCTACACCTTC.

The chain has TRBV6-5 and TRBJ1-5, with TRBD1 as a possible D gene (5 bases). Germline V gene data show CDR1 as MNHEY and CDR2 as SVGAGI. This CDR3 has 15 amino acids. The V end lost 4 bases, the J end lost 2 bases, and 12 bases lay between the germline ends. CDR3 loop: CASSLAGGGNQPQHF. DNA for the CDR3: TGTGCCAGCAGTTTGGCCGGGGGAGGCAATCAGCCCCAGCATTTT.

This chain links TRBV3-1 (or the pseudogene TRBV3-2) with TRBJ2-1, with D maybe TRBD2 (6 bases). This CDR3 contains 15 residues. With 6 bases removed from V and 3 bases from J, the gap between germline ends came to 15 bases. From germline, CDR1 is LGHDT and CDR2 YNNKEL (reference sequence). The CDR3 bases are TGTGCCAGCAGTCCTAGGGGACTGTACTACAATGAGCAGTTCTTC. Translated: CASSPRGLYYNEQFF.

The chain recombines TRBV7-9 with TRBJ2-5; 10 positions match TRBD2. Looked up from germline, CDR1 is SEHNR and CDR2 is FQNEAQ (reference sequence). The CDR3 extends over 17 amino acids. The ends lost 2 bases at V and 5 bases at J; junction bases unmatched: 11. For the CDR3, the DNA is TGTGCCAGCAGCTTACCGGCTAGCGGGAGAGGGAAGGAGACCCAGTACTTC. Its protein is CASSLPASGRGKETQYF.

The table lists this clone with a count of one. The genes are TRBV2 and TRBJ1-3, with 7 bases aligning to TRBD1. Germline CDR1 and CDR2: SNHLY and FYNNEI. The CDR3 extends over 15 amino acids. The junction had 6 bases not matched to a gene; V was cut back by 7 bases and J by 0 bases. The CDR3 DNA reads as TGTGCCAGCACTCCAGGGACAGACTCTGGAAACACCATATATTTT. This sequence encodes CASTPGTDSGNTIYF.

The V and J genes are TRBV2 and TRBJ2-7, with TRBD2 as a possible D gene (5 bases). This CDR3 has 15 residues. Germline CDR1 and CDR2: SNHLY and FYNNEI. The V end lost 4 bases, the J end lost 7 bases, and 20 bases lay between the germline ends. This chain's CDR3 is CASSGVIGGLGEQYF. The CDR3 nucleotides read TGTGCCAGCAGTGGGGTAATAGGAGGCCTGGGGGAGCAGTACTTC.

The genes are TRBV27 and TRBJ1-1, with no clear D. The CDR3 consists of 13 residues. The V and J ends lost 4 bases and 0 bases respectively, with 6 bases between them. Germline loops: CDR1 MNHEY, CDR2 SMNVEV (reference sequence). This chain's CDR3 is CASSSFLNTEAFF. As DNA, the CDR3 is TGTGCCAGCAGTTCGTTTTTGAACACTGAAGCTTTCTTT.

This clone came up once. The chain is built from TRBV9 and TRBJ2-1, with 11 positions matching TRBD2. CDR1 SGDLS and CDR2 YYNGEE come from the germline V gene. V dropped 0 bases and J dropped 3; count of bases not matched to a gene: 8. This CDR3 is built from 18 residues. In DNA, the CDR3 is TGTGCCAGCAGCGTAGGTAGCGGGGGGGCCTTGGTCTACAATGAGCAGTTCTTC. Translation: CASSVGSGGALVYNEQFF.

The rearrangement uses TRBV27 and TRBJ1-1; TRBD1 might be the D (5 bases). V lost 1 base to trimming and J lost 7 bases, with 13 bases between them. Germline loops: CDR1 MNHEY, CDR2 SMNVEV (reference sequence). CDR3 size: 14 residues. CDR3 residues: CASSLYNGALEAFF. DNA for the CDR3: TGTGCCAGCAGTTTATATAATGGGGCTCTTGAAGCTTTCTTT.

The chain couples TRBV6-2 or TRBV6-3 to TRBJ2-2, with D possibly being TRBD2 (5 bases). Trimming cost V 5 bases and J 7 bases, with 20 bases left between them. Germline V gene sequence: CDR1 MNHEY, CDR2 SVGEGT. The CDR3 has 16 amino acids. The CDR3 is CASSPRAAPSGGELFF. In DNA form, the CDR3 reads TGTGCCAGCAGTCCCCGAGCGGCACCAAGTGGCGGGGAGCTGTTTTTT.

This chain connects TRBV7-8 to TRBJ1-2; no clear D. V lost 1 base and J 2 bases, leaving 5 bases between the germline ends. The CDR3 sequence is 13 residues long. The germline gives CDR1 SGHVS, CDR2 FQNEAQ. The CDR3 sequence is CASSLGGNYGYTF. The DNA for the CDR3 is TGTGCCAGCAGCTTAGGAGGCAACTATGGCTACACCTTC. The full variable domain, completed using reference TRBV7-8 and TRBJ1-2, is GAGVSQSPRYKVAKRGQDVALRCDPISGHVSLFWYQQALGQGPEFLTYFQNEAQLDKSGLPSDRFFAERPEGSVSTLKIQRTQQEDSAVYLCASSLGGNYGYTFGSGTRLTVV.

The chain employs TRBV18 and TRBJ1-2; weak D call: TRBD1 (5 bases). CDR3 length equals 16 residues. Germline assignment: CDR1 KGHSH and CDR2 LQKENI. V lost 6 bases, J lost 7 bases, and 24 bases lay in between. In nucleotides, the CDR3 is TGTGCCAGCTCTAGCCCGGGGGAGCGGGGCGGCTCTGGCTACACCTTC. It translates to CASSSPGERGGSGYTF.

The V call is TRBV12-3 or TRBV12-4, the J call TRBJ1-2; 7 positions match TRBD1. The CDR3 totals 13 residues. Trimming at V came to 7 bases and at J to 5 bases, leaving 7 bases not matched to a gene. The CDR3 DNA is TGTGCCAGCACCTTAGGGACAGCATATGGCTACACCTTC. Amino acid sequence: CASTLGTAYGYTF.

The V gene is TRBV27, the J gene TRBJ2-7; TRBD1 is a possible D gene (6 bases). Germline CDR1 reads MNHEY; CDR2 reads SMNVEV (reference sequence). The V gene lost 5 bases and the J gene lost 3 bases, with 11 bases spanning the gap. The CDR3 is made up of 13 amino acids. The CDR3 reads CASSPDRRYEQYF. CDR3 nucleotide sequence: TGTGCCAGCAGTCCAGACAGGCGCTACGAGCAGTACTTC.

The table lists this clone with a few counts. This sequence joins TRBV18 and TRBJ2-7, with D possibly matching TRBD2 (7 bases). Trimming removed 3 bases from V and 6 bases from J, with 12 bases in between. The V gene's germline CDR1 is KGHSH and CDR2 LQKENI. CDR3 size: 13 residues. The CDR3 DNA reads TGTGCCAGCTCACCCAACAGGGAGGGCGAGCAGTACTTC. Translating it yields CASSPNREGEQYF. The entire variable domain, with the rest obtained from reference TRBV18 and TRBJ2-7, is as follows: NAGVMQNPRHLVRRRGQEARLRCSPMKGHSHVYWYRQLPEEGLKFMVYLQKENIIDESGMPKERFSAEFPKEGPSILRIQQVVRGDSAAYFCASSPNREGEQYFGPGTRLTVT.

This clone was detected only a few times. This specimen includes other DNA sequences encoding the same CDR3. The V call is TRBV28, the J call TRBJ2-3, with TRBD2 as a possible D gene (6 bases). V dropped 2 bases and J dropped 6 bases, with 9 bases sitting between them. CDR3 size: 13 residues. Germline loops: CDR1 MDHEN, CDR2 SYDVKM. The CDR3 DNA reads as TGTGCCAGCAGTTTAGGACTACTCGATACGCAGTATTTT. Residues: CASSLGLLDTQYF.

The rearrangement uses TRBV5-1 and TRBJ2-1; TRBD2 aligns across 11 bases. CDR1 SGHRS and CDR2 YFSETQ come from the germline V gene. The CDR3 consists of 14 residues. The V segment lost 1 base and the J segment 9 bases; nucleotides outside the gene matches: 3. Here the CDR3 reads CASSLIAGGVEQFF. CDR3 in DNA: TGCGCCAGCAGCTTGATAGCGGGGGGGGTTGAGCAGTTCTTC.

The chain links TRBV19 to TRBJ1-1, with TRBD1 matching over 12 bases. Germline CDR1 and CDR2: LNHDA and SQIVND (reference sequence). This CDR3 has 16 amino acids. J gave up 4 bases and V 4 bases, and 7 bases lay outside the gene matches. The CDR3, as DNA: TGTGCCAGTAGTACCGGGACAGGGGGCTCTCGCACTGAAGCTTTCTTT. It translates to CASSTGTGGSRTEAFF. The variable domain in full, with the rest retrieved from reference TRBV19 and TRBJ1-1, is DGGITQSPKYLFRKEGQNVTLSCEQNLNHDAMYWYRQDPGQGLRLIYYSQIVNDFQKGDIAEGYSVSREKKESFPLTVTSAQKNPTAFYLCASSTGTGGSRTEAFFGQGTRLTVV.

The CDR3 DNA sequence: TGCGCCAGCAGCCAAGCAAGCAGTGAACTATATACGCAGTATTTT. The encoded protein is CASSQASSELYTQYF. The chain uses TRBV4-1 and TRBJ2-3, with no clear D. Trimming pared 1 base from V and 7 bases from J, leaving 15 bases between. The germline V gene has CDR1 MGHRA and CDR2 YSYEKL. The CDR3 has 15 amino acids.

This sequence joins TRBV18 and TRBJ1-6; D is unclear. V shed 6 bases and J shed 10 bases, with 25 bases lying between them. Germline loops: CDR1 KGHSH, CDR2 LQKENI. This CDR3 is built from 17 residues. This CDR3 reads CASSPGQLNLAQSPLHF. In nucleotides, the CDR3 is TGTGCCAGCTCCCCCGGCCAGCTTAATTTAGCCCAATCACCCCTCCACTTT.

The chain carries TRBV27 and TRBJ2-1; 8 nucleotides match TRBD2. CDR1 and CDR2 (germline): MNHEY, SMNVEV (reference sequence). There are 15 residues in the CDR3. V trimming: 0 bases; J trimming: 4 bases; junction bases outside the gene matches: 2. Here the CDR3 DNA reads TGTGCCAGCAGTTTATCTAGCGGGGCGTACAATGAGCAGTTCTTC. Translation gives CASSLSSGAYNEQFF.